Listed below are T cell receptor beta chains from one sample, sequenced in a study of T cell responses to AZD1222 COVID-19 vaccine. Using immunoSEQ multiplex PCR, the repertoire was profiled, and TCRdb retains in-frame clones only, with some absent. The sample consists of 60,000 to 85,000 clones, roughly 84% of them appearing once. This sample comprised peripheral blood, obtained 28 days after the second AZD1222 dose. The receptor set was obtained from an adult who received the AZD1222 COVID-19 vaccine. CDR3s include the opening cysteine and the closing phenylalanine or tryptophan. Fields, in order: CDR3 DNA, CDR3 protein, J gene, D gene, V gene, clone size. D genes are given only for firm matches. Not all rows give a size; the values are once, few, many and, for expanded clones, a class.

TGTGCCAGTAGGGGATCACAGGGAGATCAGCCCCAGCATTTT,CASRGSQGDQPQHF,TRBJ1-5,NA,TRBV19,NA
TGTGCCAGCAGTGAATCGCGGACATGGGACAGGGGTCAGCCCCAGCATTTT,CASSESRTWDRGQPQHF,TRBJ1-5,TRBD1,TRBV6-1,NA
TGTGCCAGCAGTTATTCGGGGAACAACGTCCTGACTTTC,CASSYSGNNVLTF,TRBJ2-6,NA,TRBV6-2/TRBV6-3,few
TGTGCCAGCAGTCACCGGGACGGACCAAACACCATATATTTT,CASSHRDGPNTIYF,TRBJ1-3,NA,TRBV7-9,NA
TGTGCCAGCAGTTACACGCGCGGGTACACTGAAGCTTTCTTT,CASSYTRGYTEAFF,TRBJ1-1,NA,TRBV6-5,NA
TGTGCCAGCAGTTACTCGGGGTTGCGGGGGAGTTACGAGCAGTACTTC,CASSYSGLRGSYEQYF,TRBJ2-7,TRBD2,TRBV6-5,NA
TGTGCCAGCAGTTATTCCGCAGGGGCCTACGAGCAGTACTTC,CASSYSAGAYEQYF,TRBJ2-7,NA,TRBV6-5,NA
TGTGCCTGGAGTGAAAGGGACGAGCAGTACTTC,CAWSERDEQYF,TRBJ2-7,NA,TRBV30,NA
TGTGCCAGCAGCCAAGTAGGCAGGGGGGGTTCACCCCTCCACTTT,CASSQVGRGGSPLHF,TRBJ1-6,TRBD1,TRBV3-1/TRBV3-2,NA
TGTGCCAGCAGCGCCGGGACTGTCAAAAACATTCAGTACTTC,CASSAGTVKNIQYF,TRBJ2-4,NA,TRBV11-1,NA
TGTGCCAGCAGCCAGCAATCGACAGGAAACTATGGCTACACCTTC,CASSQQSTGNYGYTF,TRBJ1-2,NA,TRBV3-1/TRBV3-2,NA
TGTGCCAGCTCACAGAGGGGGGTGACCTACGAGCAGTACTTC,CASSQRGVTYEQYF,TRBJ2-7,NA,TRBV18,NA
TGCGCCAGCAGCCTGGATGGCGCTGGAAACACTGAAGCTTTCTTT,CASSLDGAGNTEAFF,TRBJ1-1,NA,TRBV5-1,NA
TGTGCCAGCAGCCCGGAACGGGGACCCAACTACTTC,CASSPERGPNYF,TRBJ2-5,NA,TRBV27,NA
TGCGCCAGCAGATTGGACCTGAACACTGAAGCTTTCTTT,CASRLDLNTEAFF,TRBJ1-1,NA,TRBV5-1,NA
TGTGCCAGCACCAGACTTGAAGCTTTCTTT,CASTRLEAFF,TRBJ1-1,NA,TRBV5-8,NA
TGTGCCAGCAGCCCGACCGGACAGTACGAGCAGTACTTC,CASSPTGQYEQYF,TRBJ2-7,NA,TRBV11-3,NA
TGTGCCTGGAGTAGGGGGCCGAACACTGAAGCTTTCTTT,CAWSRGPNTEAFF,TRBJ1-1,TRBD1,TRBV30,NA
TGTGCCAGCAGTGAAGGGGGCACAGATACGCAGTATTTT,CASSEGGTDTQYF,TRBJ2-3,NA,TRBV25-1,NA
TGTGCCAGCACCAAGACAGGGGATGAGCAGTTCTTC,CASTKTGDEQFF,TRBJ2-1,TRBD1,TRBV6-5,NA
TGTGCCAGCGGAGGACAGGGAGGGAGATCACCCCTCCACTTT,CASGGQGGRSPLHF,TRBJ1-6,TRBD1,TRBV28,NA
TGTGCCAGCAGCCAAGGAACAGCCGGTTACTCTGGAAACACCATATATTTT,CASSQGTAGYSGNTIYF,TRBJ1-3,NA,TRBV3-1/TRBV3-2,NA
TGTGCCAGCAGTGAAGCATATGCGGGCGAGAATTTT,CASSEAYAGENF,TRBJ1-5,NA,TRBV6-1,NA
TGTGCCAGCAGCTTGTTAGCGGGGGGGTACGAGCAGTACTTC,CASSLLAGGYEQYF,TRBJ2-7,TRBD2,TRBV7-8,NA
TGCGCCAGCAGCCAAGAGAATGGGCTCTCTGGAAACACCATATATTTT,CASSQENGLSGNTIYF,TRBJ1-3,NA,TRBV4-1,NA
TGTGCCAGCAGTGAGGGTGGACAGCTCTCTGGAAACACCATATATTTT,CASSEGGQLSGNTIYF,TRBJ1-3,NA,TRBV2,NA
TGTGCCAGTAGGTCTACCGGGAGGGAAGCTTTCTTT,CASRSTGREAFF,TRBJ1-1,NA,TRBV7-9,NA
TGTGCCACCAGCAGAGAGGCAGGGTTTCTGGGCTCCTACAATGAGCAGTTCTTC,CATSREAGFLGSYNEQFF,TRBJ2-1,NA,TRBV15,few
TGTGCCAGCAGCCAAGAGCCCGGCTATTATGGCTACACCTTC,CASSQEPGYYGYTF,TRBJ1-2,NA,TRBV3-1/TRBV3-2,NA
TGTGCCAGCAGCGGATATTTAAAAGGCTACACCTTC,CASSGYLKGYTF,TRBJ1-2,NA,TRBV14,NA
TGTGCCAGCAGCGCCAGCCTAGCGGGGGACTACAATGAGCAGTTCTTC,CASSASLAGDYNEQFF,TRBJ2-1,TRBD2,TRBV7-2,once
TGTGCCTGGAGTGTCTCCGGGACAAAGAATTCACCCCTCCACTTT,CAWSVSGTKNSPLHF,TRBJ1-6,NA,TRBV30,NA
TGTGCCAGCAGTGACAGCGTGATGAACACTGAAGCTTTCTTT,CASSDSVMNTEAFF,TRBJ1-1,NA,TRBV6-2/TRBV6-3,once
TGTGCCAGCTCACCAATGGCGGGTTCAGATACGCAGTATTTT,CASSPMAGSDTQYF,TRBJ2-3,NA,TRBV18,NA
TGTGCCAGCAGCCCCTCTTTTGGACCTGGGACCTTGGGGCCCCAGCATTTT,CASSPSFGPGTLGPQHF,TRBJ1-5,NA,TRBV11-3,NA
TGTGCCAGCAGCCAAAAGCGGGGGGGCTCCTACGAGCAGTACTTC,CASSQKRGGSYEQYF,TRBJ2-7,TRBD2,TRBV3-1/TRBV3-2,NA
TGTGCCAGCAGCCTGTCTGCGGGGGGACGTCAGCCCCAGCATTTT,CASSLSAGGRQPQHF,TRBJ1-5,NA,TRBV28,NA
TGTGCCAGCAGTGGCCCCGGGACAGGGTCATATGGCTACACCTTC,CASSGPGTGSYGYTF,TRBJ1-2,TRBD1,TRBV25-1,NA
TGTGCCAGCAGTTTATTTTCAAACACTGAAGCTTTCTTT,CASSLFSNTEAFF,TRBJ1-1,NA,TRBV28,NA
TGCGCCAGCAGCCGGACAGTTAATGAAAAACTGTTTTTT,CASSRTVNEKLFF,TRBJ1-4,NA,TRBV10-2,NA
TGTGCCAGCAGTGACAGGGCATTAAGAGATGGCTACACCTTC,CASSDRALRDGYTF,TRBJ1-2,TRBD1,TRBV6-6,NA
TGTGCCAGCAGTGAAGCCTCGAGTAGGGCGACCTACGAGCAGTACTTC,CASSEASSRATYEQYF,TRBJ2-7,NA,TRBV6-1,NA
TGTGCCAGCAGTTTAACGGGCGGGGGGAAGAACGAGCAGTACTTC,CASSLTGGGKNEQYF,TRBJ2-7,TRBD2,TRBV28,NA
TGTGCCAGCAGTGAAAAACCAGGGGCCATCTACGAGCAGTACTTC,CASSEKPGAIYEQYF,TRBJ2-7,NA,TRBV2,NA
TGTGCCAGCAGTTCAAGAGACGGAGCCTCCGCCTACGAGCAGTACTTC,CASSSRDGASAYEQYF,TRBJ2-7,NA,TRBV6-5,NA
TGTGCCATCAGTGAGTCAACGGGATCCACAATGGAGGCTTTCTTT,CAISESTGSTMEAFF,TRBJ1-1,NA,TRBV10-3,NA
TGTGCCAGCAGCTACGGACAGGGGAGCACAGATACGCAGTATTTT,CASSYGQGSTDTQYF,TRBJ2-3,TRBD1,TRBV7-2,NA
TGTGCCAGCAGGCCGGCGGGGGCCGGTGGAAACACCATATATTTT,CASRPAGAGGNTIYF,TRBJ1-3,NA,TRBV2,once
TGTGCCAGCAGCCGGGACAGTCACGAGCAGTACTTC,CASSRDSHEQYF,TRBJ2-7,TRBD1,TRBV7-2,NA